Listed below are T cell receptor beta chains from one sample, sequenced in a study of a mutant IDH1 vaccine in newly diagnosed glioma. These receptors have no identified antigens. The assay was immunoSEQ multiplex PCR, and TCRdb's table has in-frame clones only and misses some. The data contain roughly 38,000 clones, around 74% of them singletons. Specimen: PBMCs, collected from a glioma patient whose treatment included an IDH1 peptide vaccine. The receptors here all came from a man over 45 with glioma. Both conserved end residues are part of each CDR3. A D gene is named only where the DNA matches it firmly. Expanded clones get a size class; other rows say once, few or many, or leave the size out.

DNA | CDR3 | J | V | D | size
TGTGCCTCCATGGGGGGGCAGGGAATTTCACCCCTCCACTTT | CASMGGQGISPLHF | TRBJ1-6 | TRBV7-9 | - | -
TGTGCCAGCAGCCGCAGTGACAGGGGGACCTACGAGCAGTACTTC | CASSRSDRGTYEQYF | TRBJ2-7 | TRBV5-6 | TRBD1 | -
TGTGCCAGCAGCGGGTACCAAGAGACCCAGTACTTC | CASSGYQETQYF | TRBJ2-5 | TRBV9 | - | -
TGCGCCAGCAGCCGAGAGGGGGAAAGGGACGAGCAGTACTTC | CASSREGERDEQYF | TRBJ2-7 | TRBV5-1 | - | once
TGCGCCAGCAGCCCGGAAGGGGGCAGCTATGGCTACACCTTC | CASSPEGGSYGYTF | TRBJ1-2 | TRBV4-1 | TRBD1 | few
TGTGCCAGCAGCTTAACCCGAGACGTTCTTATCACAGATACGCAGTATTTT | CASSLTRDVLITDTQYF | TRBJ2-3 | TRBV7-9 | - | -
TGTGCCAGCAGCGTAGGAAACAGGGGCTACGAGCAGTACTTC | CASSVGNRGYEQYF | TRBJ2-7 | TRBV9 | TRBD1 | -
TGTGCCAGTGGCACACTGAACACTGAAGCTTTCTTT | CASGTLNTEAFF | TRBJ1-1 | TRBV19 | - | -
TGTGCCAGTAGAGATACGGACTCCCGAGGGAAACTGTTTTTT | CASRDTDSRGKLFF | TRBJ1-4 | TRBV19 | - | -
TGTGCCAGCAGCTTCAACAGCGATCAGCCCCAGCATTTT | CASSFNSDQPQHF | TRBJ1-5 | TRBV5-5 | - | -
TGTGCCACCAGCAGAGACGGGGTCGGCACTGAAGCTTTCTTT | CATSRDGVGTEAFF | TRBJ1-1 | TRBV15 | - | -
TGTGCCAGCAGAGTCGACAGGGAGCCCTACAATGAGCAGTTCTTC | CASRVDREPYNEQFF | TRBJ2-1 | TRBV28 | TRBD1 | few
TGTGCCAGCAGTGGGGACAGGGGCTCTTACTCTGGAAACACCATATATTTT | CASSGDRGSYSGNTIYF | TRBJ1-3 | TRBV6-1 | TRBD1 | -
TGCAGCGTCCCCCGGGACAGCGGAACGAACACCGGGGAGCTGTTTTTT | CSVPRDSGTNTGELFF | TRBJ2-2 | TRBV29-1 | TRBD1 | -
TGTGCCTGGGTGGGGGGGGCTGCTACAATGTATGGCTACACCTTC | CAWVGGAATMYGYTF | TRBJ1-2 | TRBV30 | - | -
TGCGCCAGCAGCTTCTCGACAGCTAGCTCTGGGGCCAACGTCCTGACTTTC | CASSFSTASSGANVLTF | TRBJ2-6 | TRBV5-1 | - | -
TGTGCCACCAGCAGAGATTTGGCAGGGAGGAGGGCTTTCTTT | CATSRDLAGRRAFF | TRBJ1-1 | TRBV15 | - | few
TGTGCCAGCATCGAACGGGACGTCGGAAACACCATATATTTT | CASIERDVGNTIYF | TRBJ1-3 | TRBV13 | - | -
TGTGCCAGCAGCTTGGGTAGCATGGGACAGGGGTTCTTTGGCTACACCTTC | CASSLGSMGQGFFGYTF | TRBJ1-2 | TRBV5-6 | TRBD1 | -
TGCGCCAGCACCAAATCGGGGACAGGAAACTCCTACGAGCAGTACTTC | CASTKSGTGNSYEQYF | TRBJ2-7 | TRBV10-2 | TRBD1 | -
TGTGCCAGCGGACCTGCGGGTAGGCGACAGAAGCAGTTCTTC | CASGPAGRRQKQFF | TRBJ2-1 | TRBV27 | - | once
TGCGCCAGCAGTGAGGGTATAAAAGGGACCGCACTCTACGAGCAGTACTTC | CASSEGIKGTALYEQYF | TRBJ2-7 | TRBV10-1 | - | -
TGTGCCAGCAGTCAGATCATAGCAGGACCCCGGGAGCAGTACTTC | CASSQIIAGPREQYF | TRBJ2-7 | TRBV5-6 | - | -
TGCAGCGTTGCCTTGGGAGAATCCGGTTTTCGGGCAGATACGCAGTATTTT | CSVALGESGFRADTQYF | TRBJ2-3 | TRBV29-1 | - | -
TGTGCCAGCAGTTTTAGGACCGGGGAGCTGTTTTTT | CASSFRTGELFF | TRBJ2-2 | TRBV27 | - | -
TGTGCCAGCAGCTCTCCAAAGACGTTGGGGGATCAAGAGACCCAGTACTTC | CASSSPKTLGDQETQYF | TRBJ2-5 | TRBV12-1 | - | -
TGTGCCAGTTCCTCTGGAAACACCATATATTTT | CASSSGNTIYF | TRBJ1-3 | TRBV5-8 | - | -